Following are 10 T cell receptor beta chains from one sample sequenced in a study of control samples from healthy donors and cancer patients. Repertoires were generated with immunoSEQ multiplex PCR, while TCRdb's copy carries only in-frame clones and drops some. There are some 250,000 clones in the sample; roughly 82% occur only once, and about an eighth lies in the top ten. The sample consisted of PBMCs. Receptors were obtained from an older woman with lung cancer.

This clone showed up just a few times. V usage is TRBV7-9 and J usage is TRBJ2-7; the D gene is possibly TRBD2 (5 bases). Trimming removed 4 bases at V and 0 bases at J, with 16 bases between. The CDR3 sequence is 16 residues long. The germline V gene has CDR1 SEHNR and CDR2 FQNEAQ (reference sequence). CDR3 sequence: CASSSRVGSGSYEQYF. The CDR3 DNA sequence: TGTGCCAGCAGCTCCCGGGTAGGAAGCGGCTCCTACGAGCAGTACTTC.

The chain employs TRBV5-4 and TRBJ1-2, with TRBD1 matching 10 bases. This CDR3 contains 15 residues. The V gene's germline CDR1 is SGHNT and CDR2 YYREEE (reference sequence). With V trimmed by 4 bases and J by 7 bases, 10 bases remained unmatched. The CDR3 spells CASSLIGQGVSGYTF. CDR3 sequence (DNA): TGTGCCAGCAGCCTAATAGGACAGGGGGTGAGTGGCTACACCTTC. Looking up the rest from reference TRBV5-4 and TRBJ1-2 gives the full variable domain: ETGVTQSPTHLIKTRGQQVTLRCSSQSGHNTVSWYQQALGQGPQFIFQYYREEENGRGNFPPRFSGLQFPNYSSELNVNALELDDSALYLCASSLIGQGVSGYTFGSGTRLTVV.

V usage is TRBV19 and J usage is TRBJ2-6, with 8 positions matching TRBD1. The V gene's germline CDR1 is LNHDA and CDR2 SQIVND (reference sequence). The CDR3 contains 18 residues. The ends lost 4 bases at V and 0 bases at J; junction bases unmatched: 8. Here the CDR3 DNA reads TGTGCCAGTAGTAGGGGGACAGGCCTGTTCTCTGGGGCCAACGTCCTGACTTTC. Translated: CASSRGTGLFSGANVLTF.

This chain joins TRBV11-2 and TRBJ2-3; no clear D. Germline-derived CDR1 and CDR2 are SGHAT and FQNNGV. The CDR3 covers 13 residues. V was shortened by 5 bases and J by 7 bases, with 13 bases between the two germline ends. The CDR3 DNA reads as TGTGCCAGCAGCCCTGGACCTGCCAATACGCAGTATTTT. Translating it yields CASSPGPANTQYF.

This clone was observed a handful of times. Here the CDR3 reads CASSYSNTGGGYTF. In DNA, the CDR3 is TGTGCCAGCAGTTACTCGAATACAGGAGGAGGCTACACCTTC. The chain carries TRBV6-5 and TRBJ1-2; D possibly corresponds to TRBD1 (5 bases). The CDR3 is 14 residues long. Trimming took 0 bases from V and 8 from J, leaving 13 bases between them. Germline CDR1 is MNHEY and CDR2 is SVGAGI.

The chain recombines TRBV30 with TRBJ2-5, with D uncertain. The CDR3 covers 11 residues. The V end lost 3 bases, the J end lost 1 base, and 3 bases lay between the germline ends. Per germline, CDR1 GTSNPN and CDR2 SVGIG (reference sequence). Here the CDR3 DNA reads TGTGCCTGGAGGGGCCAAGAGACCCAGTACTTC. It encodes CAWRGQETQYF.

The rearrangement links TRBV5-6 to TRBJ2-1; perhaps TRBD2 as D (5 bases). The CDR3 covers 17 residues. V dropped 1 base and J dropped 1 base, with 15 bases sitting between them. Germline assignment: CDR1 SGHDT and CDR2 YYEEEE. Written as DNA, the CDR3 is TGTGCCAGCAGCTTGACAAAAGAGGGTTTTTCCTACAATGAGCAGTTCTTC. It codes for CASSLTKEGFSYNEQFF.

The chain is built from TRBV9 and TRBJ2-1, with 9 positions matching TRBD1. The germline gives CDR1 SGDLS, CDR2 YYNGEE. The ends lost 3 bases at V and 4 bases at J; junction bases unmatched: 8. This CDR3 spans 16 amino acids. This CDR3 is CASSGGGQGGYNEQFF. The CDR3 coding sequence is TGTGCCAGCAGCGGAGGGGGACAGGGAGGGTACAATGAGCAGTTCTTC.

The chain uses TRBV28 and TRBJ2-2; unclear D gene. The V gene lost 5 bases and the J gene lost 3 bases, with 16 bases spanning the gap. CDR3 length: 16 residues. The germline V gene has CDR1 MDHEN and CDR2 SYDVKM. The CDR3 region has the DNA TGTGCCAGCAGTCCCCTAGACGTAACCTACACCGGGGAGCTGTTTTTT. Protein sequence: CASSPLDVTYTGELFF.

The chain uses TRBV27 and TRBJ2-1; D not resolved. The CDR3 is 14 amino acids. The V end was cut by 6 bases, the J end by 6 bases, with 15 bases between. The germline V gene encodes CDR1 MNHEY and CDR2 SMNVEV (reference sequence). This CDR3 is CASRTSDTGNEQFF. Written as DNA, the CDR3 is TGTGCCAGCAGGACCTCGGATACGGGCAATGAGCAGTTCTTC.